One sample yielded the 20 T cell receptor beta chains listed below, sequenced in a study of OX40 agonist ivuxolimab in advanced cancers. Sequenced by immunoSEQ multiplex PCR; TCRdb stores in-frame clones only, minus some. The table shows around 100,000 clones, with 90% occurring only once. Source: CD4+ or CD8+ T cells sorted from blood, taken in a trial of the OX40 agonist ivuxolimab. These receptors were taken from an adult with an advanced solid tumor such as melanoma, head and neck, liver or kidney cancer.

The rearrangement joins TRBV5-4 to TRBJ2-1; 10 positions match TRBD2. Germline CDR1 is SGHNT and CDR2 is YYREEE (reference sequence). There are 17 residues in the CDR3. V was clipped by 4 bases and J by 7 bases; unmatched bases: 14. The CDR3 is CASSRPGGASGSNEQFF. CDR3 coding DNA: TGTGCCAGCAGCCGGCCAGGGGGGGCTAGCGGGAGTAATGAGCAGTTCTTC.

V and J are TRBV7-8 and TRBJ2-1; 7 bases agree with TRBD1. The V gene's germline CDR1 is SGHVS and CDR2 FQNEAQ. Trimming removed 2 bases from V and 2 bases from J; junction bases left unmatched: 6. The CDR3 covers 16 residues. This CDR3 reads CASSLRGGATYNEQFF. The CDR3 DNA reads TGTGCCAGCAGCTTAAGAGGGGGCGCCACCTACAATGAGCAGTTCTTC.

This clone was counted a single time. The chain is built from TRBV15 and TRBJ2-1, with 11 bases aligning to TRBD2. Trimming at V came to 3 bases and at J to 13 bases, leaving 11 bases not matched to a gene. This CDR3 comprises 15 residues. Per the germline V gene, CDR1 is LNHNV and CDR2 is YYDKDF (reference sequence). CDR3 amino acids: CATSSLSGGAQNQFF. For the CDR3, the DNA is TGTGCCACCAGCAGCCTTAGCGGGGGGGCTCAGAATCAGTTCTTC.

This chain links TRBV6-1 with TRBJ2-1; D uncertain. V was cut by 1 base and J by 5 bases, with 6 bases left in between. The germline V gene has CDR1 MNHNS and CDR2 SASEGT. This CDR3 region has 13 residues. The CDR3 region has the DNA TGTGCCAGCAGTGAAGTGGTGGACAATGAGCAGTTCTTC. As protein: CASSEVVDNEQFF.

The V call is TRBV10-3, the J call TRBJ2-3; TRBD2 matches 12 bases. The germline CDR1 and CDR2 sequences are ENHRY and SYGVKD. The CDR3 is 16 amino acids. J was trimmed by 5 bases and V by 5 bases; bases with no gene match: 8. Here the CDR3 reads CAISYRTSGMVDTQYF. CDR3 DNA: TGTGCCATCAGTTATAGGACTAGCGGGATGGTAGATACGCAGTATTTT.

The gene calls are TRBV7-8 and TRBJ2-7; D gene unclear. The V and J ends lost 5 bases and 0 bases respectively, with 11 bases between them. The germline CDR1 and CDR2 sequences are SGHVS and FQNEAQ. This CDR3 has 14 residues. CDR3 sequence reads: CASSLGHSSYEQYF. CDR3 in DNA: TGTGCCAGCAGCCTCGGCCATAGCTCCTACGAGCAGTACTTC.

The chain recombines TRBV5-6 with TRBJ2-4; perhaps TRBD1 as D (5 bases). The CDR3 loop spans 15 amino acids. The germline gives CDR1 SGHDT, CDR2 YYEEEE. V lost 6 bases to trimming and J lost 0 bases, with 13 bases between them. The CDR3 bases are TGTGCCAGCAAAATACCACAGGTAGCCAAAAACATTCAGTACTTC. It specifies CASKIPQVAKNIQYF.

V gene TRBV9 combines with J gene TRBJ1-1, with 7 bases aligning to TRBD1. The trim removed 4 bases at V and 2 bases at J, leaving 11 bases unmatched. Germline values: CDR1 SGDLS, CDR2 YYNGEE. The CDR3 has 16 residues. CDR3: CASSPRQGGLNTEAFF. CDR3 bases: TGTGCCAGCAGCCCCCGACAGGGAGGGTTAAACACTGAAGCTTTCTTT.

J is TRBJ2-3 and V is TRBV9; D may be TRBD2 (5 bases). Germline V gene sequence: CDR1 SGDLS, CDR2 YYNGEE. This CDR3 region has 15 residues. The V end lost 0 bases, the J end lost 1 base, and 9 bases lay between the germline ends. CDR3 sequence reads: CASSVEVSGTDTQYF. For the CDR3, the DNA is TGTGCCAGCAGCGTAGAGGTTAGCGGCACAGATACGCAGTATTTT.

The rearrangement joins TRBV7-2 to TRBJ2-7; D is unclear. The CDR3 sequence is 15 residues long. The germline V gene encodes CDR1 SGHTA and CDR2 FQGNSA. Trimming removed 1 base from V and 2 bases from J, with 12 bases in between. CDR3 DNA sequence: TGTGCCAGCAGCTTAGGGGGTGCTGGGGCCTACGAGCAGTACTTC. Protein sequence: CASSLGGAGAYEQYF. Full variable domain (rest looked up from reference TRBV7-2 and TRBJ2-7): GAGVSQSPSNKVTEKGKDVELRCDPISGHTALYWYRQSLGQGLEFLIYFQGNSAPDKSGLPSDRFSAERTGGSVSTLTIQRTQQEDSAVYLCASSLGGAGAYEQYFGPGTRLTVT.

The chain combines TRBV6-6 with TRBJ1-2; weak D call: TRBD1 (5 bases). The CDR3 sequence is 13 residues long. Trimming removed 0 bases at V and 8 bases at J, with 10 bases between. Germline loops: CDR1 MNHNY, CDR2 SVGAGI (reference sequence). CDR3 sequence: CASSYSGAGGYTF. CDR3 nucleotides: TGTGCCAGCAGTTACTCCGGGGCAGGAGGCTACACCTTC.

The V call is TRBV30, the J call TRBJ2-7; perhaps D is TRBD1 or TRBD2 (6 bases each). V dropped 3 bases and J dropped 6 bases, with 12 bases sitting between them. The CDR3 loop spans 12 amino acids. Germline V gene data show CDR1 as GTSNPN and CDR2 as SVGIG (reference sequence). As DNA, the CDR3 is TGTGCCTGGAGCAACCGGGGGCGCGAGCAGTACTTC. Its protein is CAWSNRGREQYF.

The V and J genes are TRBV7-3 and TRBJ1-1; D not certain. The germline V gene encodes CDR1 SGHTA and CDR2 FQGTGA. The CDR3 contains 12 residues. Trimming cost V 3 bases and J 8 bases, with 10 bases left between them. The CDR3 is CASSLPPGEAFF. In nucleotides, the CDR3 is TGTGCCAGCAGCTTGCCGCCGGGGGAAGCTTTCTTT.

The sample holds a few counts of this clone. V and J are TRBV10-1 and TRBJ1-2, with 11 positions matching TRBD1. Looked up from germline, CDR1 is WNHNN and CDR2 is SYGVQD (reference sequence). CDR3 length equals 14 residues. The J segment lost 4 bases and the V segment lost 6 bases, leaving 4 bases of the junction unmatched. The CDR3 reads CASRNGTGGYGYTF. Written as DNA, the CDR3 is TGCGCCAGCAGGAACGGGACAGGGGGCTATGGCTACACCTTC.

The chain employs TRBV5-6 and TRBJ2-3; 9 nucleotides align to TRBD2. V was pared by 0 bases and J by 9 bases, with 8 bases of the junction left unmatched. CDR3 length equals 15 residues. Germline V lookup: CDR1 SGHDT, CDR2 YYEEEE. Written as DNA, the CDR3 is TGTGCCAGCAGCTTGGGAGCGGGGGGCTCAGGGACGCAGTATTTT. It codes for CASSLGAGGSGTQYF.

V usage is TRBV7-9 and J usage is TRBJ2-1; 9 bases are shared with TRBD2. Germline V gene sequence: CDR1 SEHNR, CDR2 FQNEAQ (reference sequence). V was pared by 5 bases and J by 16 bases, with 9 bases of the junction left unmatched. The CDR3 consists of 12 residues. CDR3 bases: TGTGCCAGCAGCCAAGCCGGGACTAGCTTTTTCTTC. Its protein is CASSQAGTSFFF.

J is TRBJ1-3 and V is TRBV5-4; D remains unclear. Per germline, CDR1 SGHNT and CDR2 YYREEE (reference sequence). Trimming took off 0 bases at V and 4 bases at J, with 14 bases between the two ends. The CDR3 sequence is 16 residues long. The CDR3 DNA sequence: TGTGCCAGCAGCTTGGCCCTACACGGAGGAGGAAACACCATATATTTT. Protein product: CASSLALHGGGNTIYF.

This rearrangement joins TRBV19 to TRBJ2-3; TRBD1 aligns across 8 bases. Germline lookup yields CDR1 LNHDA and CDR2 SQIVND (reference sequence). V lost 3 bases to trimming and J lost 6 bases; unmatched junction nucleotides: 5. This CDR3 is built from 14 residues. CDR3 DNA sequence: TGTGCCAGTAGTATGGACAGGGTTCGCGATACGCAGTATTTT. Translating gives CASSMDRVRDTQYF.

The chain is built from TRBV9 and TRBJ2-1; no definite D call. This CDR3 spans 11 amino acids. Germline V gene lookup returns CDR1 SGDLS and CDR2 YYNGEE. V lost 4 bases and J 10 bases, leaving 9 bases between the germline ends. CDR3 sequence reads: CASSSDGEQFF. In DNA form, the CDR3 reads TGTGCCAGCAGCTCGGACGGGGAGCAGTTCTTC. The complete variable domain, with remaining parts taken from reference TRBV9 and TRBJ2-1, reads DSGVTQTPKHLITATGQRVTLRCSPRSGDLSVYWYQQSLDQGLQFLIQYYNGEERAKGNILERFSAQQFPDLHSELNLSSLELGDSALYFCASSSDGEQFFGPGTRLTVL.

The chain recombines TRBV6-5 with TRBJ1-6; D is possibly TRBD1 (6 bases). V was shortened by 4 bases and J by 3 bases, with 10 bases between the two germline ends. The CDR3 is 15 residues long. Germline V CDR1 and CDR2: MNHEY, SVGAGI. The CDR3 DNA reads TGTGCCAGCAGTTTTAGGGGGGACTATAATTCACCCCTCCACTTT. Its protein product is CASSFRGDYNSPLHF.